Listed below are T cell receptor beta chains from one sample, sequenced in a study of cytomegalovirus exposure and HLA in healthy donors. Assay used: immunoSEQ multiplex PCR; TCRdb lists only in-frame clones, some missing. The table includes fewer than 200,000 clones, roughly 81% detected once. The sequenced sample consisted of PBMCs. These receptors were collected from a young man in good health and CMV-seropositive. The CDR3 runs from the conserved cysteine through the conserved F or W. D genes are given only for firm matches. Not every row has a clone size; where given, it reads once, few, many or a size class.

TRBD2,TRBV10-3,TRBJ2-1,NA,TGTGCCATCAGGGGACTAGCCCACAATGAGCAGTTCTTC,CAIRGLAHNEQFF
NA,TRBV6-5,TRBJ1-1,NA,TGTGCCAGCAGTTCCCCTGCGGGGTTGGACACTGAAGCTTTCTTT,CASSSPAGLDTEAFF
NA,TRBV6-5,TRBJ2-1,NA,TGTGCCAGCAGGCCGGGACTTAGCTCCTACAATGAGCAGTTCTTC,CASRPGLSSYNEQFF
NA,TRBV11-2,TRBJ2-3,NA,TGTGCCAGCAGCTTATTGGGGGGGCAGGGAAGCACAGATACGCAGTATTTT,CASSLLGGQGSTDTQYF
NA,TRBV9,TRBJ2-1,NA,TGTGCCAGCAGCGTAGCTCCCCTGGGGGGTCTCTACAATGAGCAGTTCTTC,CASSVAPLGGLYNEQFF
NA,TRBV27,TRBJ2-1,NA,TGTGCCAGCAGTTTTAGTGGGGGACTCTACAATGAGCAGTTCTTC,CASSFSGGLYNEQFF
NA,TRBV6-1,TRBJ2-1,NA,TGTGCCAGCAGTGAAAGGGCAGGGGCCTGGGATGAGCAGTTCTTC,CASSERAGAWDEQFF
NA,TRBV6-5,TRBJ2-7,NA,TGTGCCAGCAGTTACTCTTCAGGCGCCTACGAGCAGTACTTC,CASSYSSGAYEQYF
NA,TRBV6-5,TRBJ1-2,NA,TGTGCCAGCAGTTACTCTCCCTATGACTATGGCTACACCTTC,CASSYSPYDYGYTF
NA,TRBV9,TRBJ2-3,once,TGTGCCAGCAATACGGGGGACACAGATACGCAGTATTTT,CASNTGDTDTQYF
NA,TRBV5-1,TRBJ2-7,few,TGCGCCAGCAGCTTAAGGGAGTCCTACGAGCAGTACTTC,CASSLRESYEQYF
TRBD2,TRBV5-1,TRBJ2-7,NA,TGCGCCAGCAGCTTGGGAGCGGGGGCGGGTGAGCAGTACTTC,CASSLGAGAGEQYF
TRBD2,TRBV11-1,TRBJ2-1,NA,TGTGCCAGCAGCTTGGGAGGGGCGTACAATGAGCAGTTCTTC,CASSLGGAYNEQFF
TRBD1,TRBV4-3,TRBJ1-2,NA,TGCGCCAGCAGTCAGGGGGACAGGGTTGGCTACACCTTC,CASSQGDRVGYTF
NA,TRBV5-6,TRBJ1-5,NA,TGTGCCAGCAGCTTGGGCAGAATCAATCAGCCCCAGCATTTT,CASSLGRINQPQHF
TRBD1,TRBV6-5,TRBJ1-2,few,TGTGCCAGCAGTTACACGACAGGGGCAGACTATGGCTACACCTTC,CASSYTTGADYGYTF
TRBD1,TRBV19,TRBJ1-1,NA,TGTGCCAGTAGTTCCAGACAGGGCGAAGGTGAAGCTTTCTTT,CASSSRQGEGEAFF
NA,TRBV18,TRBJ2-1,NA,TGTGCCAGCTCACGGGACTTTTTTGATGAGCAGTTCTTC,CASSRDFFDEQFF
NA,TRBV11-3,TRBJ1-1,once,TGTGCCAGCAGCCAAGCCCAGGCCTTGAACACTGAAGCTTTCTTT,CASSQAQALNTEAFF
NA,TRBV7-8,TRBJ1-2,NA,TGTGCCAGCAGCATACAGGGCCACTATGGCTACACCTTC,CASSIQGHYGYTF
NA,TRBV7-6,TRBJ1-4,NA,TGTGCCAGCAGCTTAGCGAGGGGGGGGCCTGTCGGGGAAAAACTGTTTTTT,CASSLARGGPVGEKLFF
TRBD2,TRBV9,TRBJ2-2,NA,TGTGCCAGCAGCCCAACGACTGGGGGCGGGGGGTACACCGGGGAGCTGTTTTTT,CASSPTTGGGGYTGELFF
NA,TRBV28,TRBJ1-2,few,TGTGCCAGCAGTCCCGGTGGTAACTATGGCTACACCTTC,CASSPGGNYGYTF
TRBD1,TRBV18,TRBJ2-5,NA,TGTGCCAGCTCACTAGGGACAGGGAACCAGGAGACCCAGTACTTC,CASSLGTGNQETQYF
NA,TRBV6-5,TRBJ2-7,NA,TGTGCCAGCAGTTACTCCGGTCTCTACGAGCAGTACTTC,CASSYSGLYEQYF
TRBD1,TRBV2,TRBJ1-1,NA,TGTGCCAGCGCTATGACAGGGTCCCAAACTGAAGCTTTCTTT,CASAMTGSQTEAFF
TRBD1,TRBV5-1,TRBJ2-1,NA,TGCGCCAGCAGCTCCGACAGGGTAGGTGAGCAGTTCTTC,CASSSDRVGEQFF
TRBD1,TRBV19,TRBJ1-2,NA,TGTGCCAGTAGTATTGCAGACAGGGGCTATGGCTACACCTTC,CASSIADRGYGYTF
NA,TRBV11-2,TRBJ2-7,NA,TGTGCCAGCAGCTTAGACAGTCTCTCCTACGAGCAGTACTTC,CASSLDSLSYEQYF
NA,TRBV30,TRBJ2-1,NA,TGTGCCTGGAGTGTAGCTGTGGAGCAGTTCTTC,CAWSVAVEQFF
TRBD1,TRBV5-5,TRBJ1-6,NA,TGTGCCAGCAGCTTGGCGGCAGGGGGGTGGAATTCACCCCTCCACTTT,CASSLAAGGWNSPLHF
NA,TRBV18,TRBJ1-1,NA,TGTGCCAGCTCACCACTGGTGGCTACTGAAGCTTTCTTT,CASSPLVATEAFF
TRBD1,TRBV6-5,TRBJ1-1,NA,TGTGCCAGCAGTGCGGGACAGGGGAATACTGAAGCTTTCTTT,CASSAGQGNTEAFF
NA,TRBV13,TRBJ1-1,NA,TGTGCCAGCAGCTTGGCCAGGGATCGGGTTAGAATGAACACTGAAGCTTTCTTT,CASSLARDRVRMNTEAFF
NA,TRBV7-2,TRBJ1-2,NA,TGTGCCAGCAGCTTAACACAGGGAAATGGCTACACCTTC,CASSLTQGNGYTF
TRBD1,TRBV9,TRBJ1-2,NA,TGTGCCAGCAGCGCCTTCGGGACAGCTAACTATGGCTACACCTTC,CASSAFGTANYGYTF
NA,TRBV7-8,TRBJ1-1,few,TGTGCCAGCAGCTTATGGGCCCGCACCTCGAACACTGAAGCTTTCTTT,CASSLWARTSNTEAFF
NA,TRBV4-1,TRBJ2-3,NA,TGCGCCAGCAGCCAAGCCGGGTCGGGGACAGATACGCAGTATTTT,CASSQAGSGTDTQYF
TRBD1,TRBV4-2,TRBJ2-2,few,TGTGCCAGCAGCCTGGGACAGACGAACACCGGGGAGCTGTTTTTT,CASSLGQTNTGELFF
TRBD1,TRBV7-2,TRBJ2-5,NA,TGTGCCAGCAGCTTCGGGACAGCCCAAGAGACCCAGTACTTC,CASSFGTAQETQYF
NA,TRBV6-5,TRBJ2-7,NA,TGTGCCAGCAGTTCCGCCGACAGTTACGAGCAGTACTTC,CASSSADSYEQYF
NA,TRBV5-1,TRBJ1-5,few,TGCGCCAGCAGCTTGGACGGGGGCAATCAGCCCCAGCATTTT,CASSLDGGNQPQHF
TRBD1,TRBV6-1,TRBJ1-1,NA,TGTGCCAGCTACAGGGGGCCGGACACTGAAGCTTCCTTT,CASYRGPDTEASF
TRBD2,TRBV2,TRBJ2-2,NA,TGTGCCAGCAGTGATCAGCGGGGGGGCATCGGGGAGCTGTTTTTT,CASSDQRGGIGELFF
TRBD1,TRBV5-1,TRBJ1-5,NA,TGCGCCAGCAGCTCCACCGGGACAGATAATCAGCCCCAGCATTTT,CASSSTGTDNQPQHF
TRBD2,TRBV5-1,TRBJ2-3,NA,TGCGCCAGCAGCCCGCGGACTAGCGGCACAGATACGCAGTATTTT,CASSPRTSGTDTQYF
NA,TRBV6-5,TRBJ1-5,NA,TGTGCCAGCAGTTATGGAGTAGCAGGGGACAATCAGCCCCAGCATTTT,CASSYGVAGDNQPQHF
TRBD2,TRBV6-5,TRBJ2-5,NA,TGTGCCAGCAGTTACGGGCTAGCGGTACAAGAGACCCAGTACTTC,CASSYGLAVQETQYF
NA,TRBV2,TRBJ1-1,NA,TGTGCCAGTCCCGGGACACTGAACACTGAAGCTTTCTTT,CASPGTLNTEAFF
NA,TRBV7-8,TRBJ2-7,NA,TGTGCCAGCAGCTTAGCAGCGCTCGCGGAGCAGTACTTC,CASSLAALAEQYF
TRBD1,TRBV6-5,TRBJ1-2,NA,TGTGCCAGCAGCTCCTCGACAGGGAACTATGGCTACACCTTC,CASSSSTGNYGYTF
NA,TRBV7-9,TRBJ2-7,NA,TGTTCCAGCAGCTTAGGAATAGGGGTTCGGTCCTACGAGCAGTACTTC,CSSSLGIGVRSYEQYF
TRBD1,TRBV9,TRBJ1-1,NA,TGTGCCAGCAGCGTAGAACCAGAAGGGGGCAACACTGAAGCTTTCTTT,CASSVEPEGGNTEAFF
TRBD1,TRBV29-1,TRBJ1-2,NA,TGCAGCGTTAATACCGGGACAGGGTACTATGGCTACACCTTC,CSVNTGTGYYGYTF
NA,TRBV7-3,TRBJ2-3,NA,TGTGCCAGCAGCTTATACGTAGATGATACGCAGTATTTT,CASSLYVDDTQYF